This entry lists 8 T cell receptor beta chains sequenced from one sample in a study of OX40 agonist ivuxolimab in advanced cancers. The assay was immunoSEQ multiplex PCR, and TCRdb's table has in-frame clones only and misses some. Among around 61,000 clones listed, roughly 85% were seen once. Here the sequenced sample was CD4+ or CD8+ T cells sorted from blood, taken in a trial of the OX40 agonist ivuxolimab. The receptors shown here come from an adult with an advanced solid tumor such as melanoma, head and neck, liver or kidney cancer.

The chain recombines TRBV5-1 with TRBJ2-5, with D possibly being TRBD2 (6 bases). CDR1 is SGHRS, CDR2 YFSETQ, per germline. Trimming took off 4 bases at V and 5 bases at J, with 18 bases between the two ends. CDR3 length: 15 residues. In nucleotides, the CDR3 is TGCGCCAGCAGCCCGGCGGGGAGGCTGGAGGAGACCCAGTACTTC. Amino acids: CASSPAGRLEETQYF.

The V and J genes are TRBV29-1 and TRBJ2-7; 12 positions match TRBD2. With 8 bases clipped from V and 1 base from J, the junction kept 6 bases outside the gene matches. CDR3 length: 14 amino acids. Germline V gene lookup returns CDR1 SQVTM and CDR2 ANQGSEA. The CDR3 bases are TGCAGCATAAAGACTAGCGGGAGTTCCTACGAGCAGTACTTC. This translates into CSIKTSGSSYEQYF.

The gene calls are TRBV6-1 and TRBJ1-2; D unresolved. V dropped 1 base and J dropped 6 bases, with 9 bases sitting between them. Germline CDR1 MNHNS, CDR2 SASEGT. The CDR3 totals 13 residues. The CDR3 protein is CASSEVWHNGYTF. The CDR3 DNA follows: TGTGCCAGCAGTGAAGTTTGGCACAATGGCTACACCTTC.

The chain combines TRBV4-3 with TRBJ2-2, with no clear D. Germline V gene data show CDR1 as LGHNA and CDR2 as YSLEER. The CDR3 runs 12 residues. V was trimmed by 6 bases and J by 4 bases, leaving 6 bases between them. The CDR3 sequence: CASRSGTGELFF. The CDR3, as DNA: TGCGCCAGCAGGAGTGGCACCGGGGAGCTGTTTTTT.

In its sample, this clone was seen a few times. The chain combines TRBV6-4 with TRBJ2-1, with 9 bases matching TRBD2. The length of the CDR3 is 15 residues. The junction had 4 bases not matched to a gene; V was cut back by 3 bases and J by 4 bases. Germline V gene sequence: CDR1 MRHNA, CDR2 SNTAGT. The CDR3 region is CASSETAGGYNEQFF. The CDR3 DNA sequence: TGTGCCAGCAGTGAAACAGCGGGGGGATACAATGAGCAGTTCTTC.

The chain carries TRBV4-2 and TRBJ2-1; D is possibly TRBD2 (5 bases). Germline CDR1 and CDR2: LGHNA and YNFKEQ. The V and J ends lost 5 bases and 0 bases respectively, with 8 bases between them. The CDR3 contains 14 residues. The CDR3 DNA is TGTGCCAGCAGCGGGGAGACCTCCTACAATGAGCAGTTCTTC. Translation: CASSGETSYNEQFF.

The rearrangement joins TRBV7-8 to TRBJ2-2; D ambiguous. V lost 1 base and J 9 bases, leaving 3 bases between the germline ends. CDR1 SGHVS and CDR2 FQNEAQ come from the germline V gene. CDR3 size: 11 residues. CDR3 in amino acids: CASSLGRELFF. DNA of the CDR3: TGTGCCAGCAGCTTAGGGAGGGAGCTGTTTTTT. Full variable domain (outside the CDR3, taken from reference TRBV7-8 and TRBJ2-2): GAGVSQSPRYKVAKRGQDVALRCDPISGHVSLFWYQQALGQGPEFLTYFQNEAQLDKSGLPSDRFFAERPEGSVSTLKIQRTQQEDSAVYLCASSLGRELFFGEGSRLTVL.

The CDR3 nucleotides are TGCGCCAGCAGCATCCTTGCGGGGGGTCGGCAGAGTGAGCAGTTCTTC. Protein product: CASSILAGGRQSEQFF. The chain has TRBV5-1 and TRBJ2-1; TRBD2 matches 8 bases. The V segment lost 4 bases and the J segment 9 bases; nucleotides outside the gene matches: 15. This CDR3 spans 16 amino acids. Germline CDR1 SGHRS, CDR2 YFSETQ.